These 15 T cell receptor beta chains came from one sample sequenced in a study of T cell responses to AZD1222 COVID-19 vaccine. The table came from immunoSEQ multiplex PCR; TCRdb's copy has only in-frame clones and leaves some out. The sample consists of around 100,000 clones, about 80% of them appearing once. The sequences come from peripheral blood, collected on day 0 of AZD1222 vaccination. The receptor set was obtained from an adult in good health.

The chain is built from TRBV6-1 and TRBJ1-5; D gene unclear. V lost 4 bases and J 1 base, leaving 14 bases between the germline ends. Germline assignment: CDR1 MNHNS and CDR2 SASEGT. The CDR3 has 16 residues. CDR3 region: CASSVVSFGSNQPQHF. The CDR3 DNA reads TGTGCCAGCAGTGTCGTTTCGTTCGGGAGCAATCAGCCCCAGCATTTT.

This clone has a single count. The V and J genes are TRBV6-5 and TRBJ2-7; D may correspond to TRBD1 or TRBD2 (5 bases each). Trimming shortened V by 4 bases and J by 5 bases, and 9 bases separated the two germline ends. The CDR3 spans 12 residues. From germline, CDR1 is MNHEY and CDR2 SVGAGI. The CDR3: CASSWGSNEQYF. The CDR3 region has the DNA TGTGCCAGCAGTTGGGGGAGTAACGAGCAGTACTTC.

This sequence joins TRBV9 and TRBJ1-2, with D possibly matching TRBD1 (6 bases). The CDR3 sequence is 17 residues long. Trimming took off 4 bases at V and 4 bases at J, with 23 bases between the two ends. Germline V gene data show CDR1 as SGDLS and CDR2 as YYNGEE. This CDR3 is CASSPHVGGGLGYGYTF. The DNA for the CDR3 is TGTGCCAGCAGCCCCCATGTGGGGGGCGGTTTGGGCTATGGCTACACCTTC.

The chain couples TRBV2 to TRBJ1-2, with 8 nucleotides matching TRBD1. From germline, CDR1 is SNHLY and CDR2 FYNNEI. This CDR3 contains 13 residues. V trimming: 7 bases; J trimming: 8 bases; junction bases outside the gene matches: 9. Written as DNA, the CDR3 is TGTGCCAGCACCCTGGACAGGGTGAGAGGCTACACCTTC. It is translated as CASTLDRVRGYTF. Full variable domain (remainder filled in from reference TRBV2 and TRBJ1-2): EPEVTQTPSHQVTQMGQEVILRCVPISNHLYFYWYRQILGQKVEFLVSFYNNEISEKSEIFDDQFSVERPDGSNFTLKIRSTKLEDSAMYFCASTLDRVRGYTFGSGTRLTVV.

The chain recombines TRBV11-3 with TRBJ2-1; unclear D gene. The V gene's germline CDR1 is SGHNT and CDR2 YENEEA. The CDR3 length is 12 residues. V was cut by 5 bases and J by 5 bases, with 7 bases left in between. The DNA of the CDR3 is TGTGCCAGCAGCCGAGCACACAATGAGCAGTTCTTC. Encoded protein: CASSRAHNEQFF.

The chain employs TRBV11-1 and TRBJ2-5; D call uncertain. V dropped 2 bases and J dropped 5 bases, with 6 bases sitting between them. This CDR3 region has 12 residues. The germline CDR1 and CDR2 sequences are SGHAT and FQDESV (reference sequence). CDR3 DNA sequence: TGTGCCAGCAGCTTATTCCGGGAGACCCAGTACTTC. The encoded protein is CASSLFRETQYF.

This clone was counted only a few times. The chain combines TRBV5-1 with TRBJ2-2; D is ambiguous. The germline V gene has CDR1 SGHRS and CDR2 YFSETQ. The CDR3 loop spans 14 amino acids. V was cut by 4 bases and J by 5 bases, with 12 bases left in between. CDR3 amino acids: CASSQDPSTGELFF. The CDR3 bases are TGCGCCAGCAGCCAGGACCCTTCAACCGGGGAGCTGTTTTTT.

The chain links TRBV5-4 to TRBJ1-4, with 7 bases lining up with TRBD1. The CDR3 runs 15 residues. CDR1 SGHNT and CDR2 YYREEE come from the germline V gene (reference sequence). With V trimmed by 5 bases and J by 4 bases, 8 bases remained unmatched. CDR3 bases: TGTGCCAGCAGTCCAGGGGGACACCTTAATGAAAAACTGTTTTTT. Its translation: CASSPGGHLNEKLFF.

The chain employs TRBV7-2 and TRBJ1-1, with D tentatively TRBD1 (6 bases). The CDR3 loop spans 14 amino acids. Looked up from germline, CDR1 is SGHTA and CDR2 is FQGNSA. With 6 bases removed from V and 0 bases from J, the gap between germline ends came to 11 bases. For the CDR3, the DNA is TGTGCCAGCAGGCCCTCAGGGGTGAACACTGAAGCTTTCTTT. Protein sequence: CASRPSGVNTEAFF.

V usage is TRBV6-5 and J usage is TRBJ2-5, with 7 bases matching TRBD1. With 7 bases clipped from V and 4 bases from J, the junction kept 6 bases outside the gene matches. Germline V gene sequence: CDR1 MNHEY, CDR2 SVGAGI. CDR3 length: 13 residues. CDR3 sequence (DNA): TGTGCCAGCACCGAGAGGGGGCGAGAGACCCAGTACTTC. As protein: CASTERGRETQYF.

The CDR3 is CASSSDTPWVGGGYTF. CDR3 nucleotides: TGTGCCAGCAGTTCCGATACCCCTTGGGTAGGTGGAGGCTACACCTTC. The chain links TRBV27 to TRBJ1-2; D is uncertain. This CDR3 has 16 amino acids. V was cut by 4 bases and J by 8 bases, with 23 bases left in between. Germline V gene data show CDR1 as MNHEY and CDR2 as SMNVEV (reference sequence).

The gene calls are TRBV5-1 and TRBJ2-2, with TRBD1 matching over 7 bases. The J segment lost 6 bases and the V segment lost 4 bases, leaving 6 bases of the junction unmatched. CDR1 is SGHRS, CDR2 YFSETQ, per germline. The CDR3 extends over 14 amino acids. CDR3 DNA: TGCGCCAGCAGCCCACAGGGGTCGCCCGGGGAGCTGTTTTTT. It codes for CASSPQGSPGELFF.

V and J are TRBV5-1 and TRBJ2-5, with D maybe TRBD1 (6 bases). Germline CDR1 reads SGHRS; CDR2 reads YFSETQ. Trimming left V 4 bases short and J 2 bases short, with 15 bases between. This CDR3 has 15 residues. The CDR3 spells CASSRAGEFQETQYF. The DNA of the CDR3 is TGCGCCAGCAGCCGAGCAGGGGAGTTTCAAGAGACCCAGTACTTC.

The chain employs TRBV25-1 and TRBJ1-1, with 7 nucleotides matching TRBD1. V was clipped by 10 bases and J by 1 base; unmatched bases: 6. Germline lookup yields CDR1 MGHDK and CDR2 SYGVNS. This CDR3 region has 13 residues. CDR3: CATRGAENTEAFF. The CDR3 coding sequence is TGTGCCACCAGGGGGGCCGAGAACACTGAAGCTTTCTTT.

The chain is built from TRBV5-8 and TRBJ2-1; a weak D match, TRBD1 (6 bases). Germline assignment: CDR1 SGHTS and CDR2 YDEGEE. The V end lost 2 bases, the J end lost 0 bases, and 12 bases lay between the germline ends. The CDR3 consists of 16 residues. CDR3 in DNA: TGTGCCAGCAGCTTAGGGACATTTACCTCCTACAATGAGCAGTTCTTC. Translating gives CASSLGTFTSYNEQFF.